This entry lists 17 T cell receptor beta chains sequenced from one sample in a study of cytomegalovirus exposure and HLA in healthy donors. Sequencing used immunoSEQ multiplex PCR; TCRdb keeps in-frame clones, though not all of them. The sample has roughly 270,000 clones; roughly 88% are singletons. Sequenced material: PBMCs. All receptors derive from a woman under 30 in good health and CMV-seronegative.

The rearrangement links TRBV30 to TRBJ1-6; D is possibly TRBD1 (5 bases). Trimming removed 8 bases at V and 10 bases at J, with 21 bases between. From germline, CDR1 is GTSNPN and CDR2 SVGIG (reference sequence). CDR3 length: 14 residues. The CDR3 DNA sequence: TGTGCCGTAACAGGTCGGTCGTTCCCCTCACCCCTCCACTTT. Its protein product is CAVTGRSFPSPLHF.

The CDR3 loop is CASSFGLAGEENEQFF. Here the CDR3 DNA reads TGTGCCAGCAGTTTCGGACTAGCGGGAGAAGAAAATGAGCAGTTCTTC. V usage is TRBV2 and J usage is TRBJ2-1; 13 bases are shared with TRBD2. The ends lost 5 bases at V and 7 bases at J; junction bases unmatched: 8. The length of the CDR3 is 16 residues. CDR1 is SNHLY and CDR2 is FYNNEI in the germline V gene.

The chain uses TRBV18 and TRBJ2-3, with 11 bases aligning to TRBD2. Germline trimming cut 1 base from V and 0 bases from J; bases unmatched to any gene: 6. Germline V gene sequence: CDR1 KGHSH, CDR2 LQKENI. This CDR3 comprises 18 residues. CDR3 bases: TGTGCCAGCTCACCACTCCCTCGACTAGCGGGGAGCACAGATACGCAGTATTTT. Translating gives CASSPLPRLAGSTDTQYF. The variable domain in full, completed from reference TRBV18 and TRBJ2-3, reads NAGVMQNPRHLVRRRGQEARLRCSPMKGHSHVYWYRQLPEEGLKFMVYLQKENIIDESGMPKERFSAEFPKEGPSILRIQQVVRGDSAAYFCASSPLPRLAGSTDTQYFGPGTRLTVL.

The chain uses TRBV30 and TRBJ2-7; 9 bases map to TRBD2. V lost 0 bases to trimming and J lost 2 bases; unmatched junction nucleotides: 2. Germline CDR1 reads GTSNPN; CDR2 reads SVGIG (reference sequence). The CDR3 totals 14 residues. CDR3 DNA: TGTGCCTGGAGTGTACAGCGGGGGGCCTACGAGCAGTACTTC. Protein product: CAWSVQRGAYEQYF. Based on the CDR3 plus reference TRBV30 and TRBJ2-7, the full variable domain is SQTIHQWPATLVQPVGSPLSLECTVEGTSNPNLYWYRQAAGRGLQLLFYSVGIGQISSEVPQNLSASRPQDRQFILSSKKLLLSDSGFYLCAWSVQRGAYEQYFGPGTRLTVT.

The chain links TRBV2 to TRBJ1-2; D perhaps matches TRBD1 (6 bases). CDR3 length: 14 residues. The V end lost 4 bases, the J end lost 0 bases, and 9 bases lay between the germline ends. Germline CDR1 reads SNHLY; CDR2 reads FYNNEI. The CDR3 loop reads CASSGDTANYGYTF. The CDR3 DNA is TGTGCCAGCAGTGGGGACACCGCTAACTATGGCTACACCTTC.

The rearrangement uses TRBV28 and TRBJ2-7; the D gene is possibly TRBD1 (5 bases). V shed 6 bases and J shed 5 bases, with 20 bases lying between them. The CDR3 consists of 15 residues. Germline V gives CDR1 MDHEN, CDR2 SYDVKM. CDR3 nucleotide sequence: TGTGCCAGCAGATCGGCAGGGCAGGGTAGGCACGAGCAGTACTTC. Encoded protein: CASRSAGQGRHEQYF.

The chain joins TRBV5-6 to TRBJ2-3, with 10 bases fitting TRBD2. With 0 bases clipped from V and 1 base from J, the junction kept 2 bases outside the gene matches. The germline V gene encodes CDR1 SGHDT and CDR2 YYEEEE. The CDR3 contains 16 residues. In nucleotides, the CDR3 is TGTGCCAGCAGCTTGGCCCTAGCGGGAGGCACAGATACGCAGTATTTT. It codes for CASSLALAGGTDTQYF.

This clone came up once. The rearrangement links TRBV5-4 to TRBJ2-3, with D perhaps TRBD2 (5 bases). The CDR3 covers 15 residues. Trimming removed 4 bases from V and 5 bases from J, with 17 bases in between. Germline V gene sequence: CDR1 SGHNT, CDR2 YYREEE (reference sequence). The CDR3 reads CASSQTSILGDTQYF. CDR3 nucleotides: TGTGCCAGCAGCCAAACTAGTATTTTAGGAGATACGCAGTATTTT.

The chain combines TRBV6-4 with TRBJ2-1; 7 bases are shared with TRBD2. V shed 0 bases and J 4 bases; nucleotides not matched to a gene: 3. The CDR3 covers 15 residues. The V gene's germline CDR1 is MRHNA and CDR2 SNTAGT. CDR3 in DNA: TGTGCCAGCAGTGACTCAAAGCGGGGATACAATGAGCAGTTCTTC. Protein product: CASSDSKRGYNEQFF.

This chain's CDR3 is CASRTGTNQPQHF. CDR3 coding DNA: TGTGCCAGCAGGACAGGGACCAATCAGCCCCAGCATTTT. This chain links TRBV27 with TRBJ1-5, with 7 bases lining up with TRBD1. Germline values: CDR1 MNHEY, CDR2 SMNVEV (reference sequence). Losses at the gene ends were 6 bases for V and 3 bases for J; bases not matched to a gene: 2. The CDR3 is 13 residues long.

V is TRBV28 and J is TRBJ2-7; 7 positions match TRBD2. Germline CDR1 reads MDHEN; CDR2 reads SYDVKM. V was clipped by 4 bases and J by 6 bases; unmatched bases: 18. The CDR3 consists of 17 residues. The CDR3 here is CASSSIPPGLLGSEQYF. CDR3 bases: TGTGCCAGCAGTTCCATCCCCCCGGGACTACTAGGCTCCGAGCAGTACTTC.

Here the CDR3 DNA reads TGTGCCAGCAGCGTAGCTACCTACGCCCCTGGAGATACGCAGTATTTT. Its translation: CASSVATYAPGDTQYF. V and J are TRBV9 and TRBJ2-3; the D is unclear. Deletions cut 0 bases from V and 5 bases from J, with 16 bases between. Germline CDR1 is SGDLS and CDR2 is YYNGEE. The CDR3 is made up of 16 amino acids.

The chain joins TRBV5-4 to TRBJ2-3; perhaps TRBD2 as D (6 bases). In germline, CDR1 is SGHNT, CDR2 YYREEE (reference sequence). The CDR3 is 15 amino acids. V was pared by 2 bases and J by 3 bases, with 13 bases between. The CDR3 bases are TGTGCCAGCAGCTTACGGGAGTGGGGGACAGATACGCAGTATTTT. Its protein product is CASSLREWGTDTQYF. The whole variable domain, remainder taken from reference TRBV5-4 and TRBJ2-3, is ETGVTQSPTHLIKTRGQQVTLRCSSQSGHNTVSWYQQALGQGPQFIFQYYREEENGRGNFPPRFSGLQFPNYSSELNVNALELDDSALYLCASSLREWGTDTQYFGPGTRLTVL.

The chain carries TRBV7-2 and TRBJ2-1; 12 bases are a match to TRBD2. CDR1 and CDR2 (germline): SGHTA, FQGNSA. The CDR3 runs 18 residues. The junction had 8 bases not matched to a gene; V was cut back by 5 bases and J by 0 bases. The CDR3 is CASSPRLAGEGSYNEQFF. For the CDR3, the DNA is TGTGCCAGCAGCCCAAGACTAGCGGGAGAGGGCTCCTACAATGAGCAGTTCTTC. The complete variable domain, with remaining parts taken from reference TRBV7-2 and TRBJ2-1, reads GAGVSQSPSNKVTEKGKDVELRCDPISGHTALYWYRQSLGQGLEFLIYFQGNSAPDKSGLPSDRFSAERTGGSVSTLTIQRTQQEDSAVYLCASSPRLAGEGSYNEQFFGPGTRLTVL.

The CDR3 bases are TGCGCCAGCAGCTTCTCAGGCAATGAGCAGTTCTTC. Translated: CASSFSGNEQFF. The gene calls are TRBV5-1 and TRBJ2-1, with D unresolved. The germline V and J ends were trimmed by 2 bases and 6 bases, with 6 bases remaining between them. The germline gives CDR1 SGHRS, CDR2 YFSETQ. This CDR3 is built from 12 residues.

The chain carries TRBV21-1 and TRBJ2-7; the DNA was not used to check the table's D call, TRBD2. TRBV21-1 is a recognized pseudogene. The CDR3 runs to 12 residues. CDR3 sequence (DNA): TGTGCCAGCATTCGGGGATCCTACGAGCAGTACTTC. Amino acids: CASIRGSYEQYF.

The chain couples TRBV30 to TRBJ2-2; TRBD1 is a possible D gene (6 bases). The CDR3 has 15 amino acids. CDR1 GTSNPN and CDR2 SVGIG come from the germline V gene (reference sequence). The V end was cut by 2 bases, the J end by 3 bases, with 13 bases between. The CDR3 loop is CAWSLGQRYTGELFF. Written as DNA, the CDR3 is TGTGCCTGGAGTCTTGGACAGCGGTACACCGGGGAGCTGTTTTTT.